This paragraph reports one T cell receptor beta chain. Intraepithelial and lamina propria lymphocytes were released after the graft tissue was processed. The sample is drawn from a study of graft-versus-host responses after intestinal transplantation. Whole-study context: Transplantation in recipients was multivisceral, liver-intestinal, or isolated intestinal.

Sequenced by immunoSEQ multiplex PCR; TCRdb stores in-frame clones only, minus some. The sample lists 3,000 to 4,000 clones; around 77% were seen once. Germline-derived CDR1 and CDR2 are MDHEN and SYDVKM. Losses at the gene ends were 5 bases for V and 8 bases for J; bases not matched to a gene: 9. The CDR3 contains 15 residues. The sequence was collected from a human patient who received an intestinal transplant, so some T cells may come from the graft donor. The input for sequencing was ileum tissue, taken around 1,000 days after intestinal transplantation. The chain couples TRBV28 to TRBJ1-6; 7 bases line up with TRBD1. This CDR3 reads CASSPPLTGDSPLHF. The CDR3 DNA is TGTGCCAGCAGTCCCCCCCTTACAGGGGATTCACCCCTCCACTTT.